This T cell receptor beta chain comes out of a study of blood T cell repertoires in COVID-19. Turning to the study itself: T cells, B-cell-depleted T cells, or PBMCs supplied cDNA or gDNA.

Patients of the Seattle cohort, enrolled during active infection, were followed longitudinally. The CDR3 has 15 residues. CDR1 is MNHNY, CDR2 SVGAGI, per germline (reference sequence). V lost 6 bases to trimming and J lost 5 bases; unmatched junction nucleotides: 12. Clones were read by immunoSEQ multiplex PCR, and TCRdb kept only the in-frame ones, dropping some. The sample lists under 250,000 clones; roughly 85% were seen once. The sequencing input was peripheral blood. The clonotype originates from a man aged 50 to 60 with COVID-19, enrolled during active disease. This chain connects TRBV6-6 to TRBJ2-7; 8 positions match TRBD1. CDR3: CASSHGQGGYDEQYF. As DNA, the CDR3 is TGTGCCAGCAGCCACGGACAGGGTGGGTATGACGAGCAGTACTTC.